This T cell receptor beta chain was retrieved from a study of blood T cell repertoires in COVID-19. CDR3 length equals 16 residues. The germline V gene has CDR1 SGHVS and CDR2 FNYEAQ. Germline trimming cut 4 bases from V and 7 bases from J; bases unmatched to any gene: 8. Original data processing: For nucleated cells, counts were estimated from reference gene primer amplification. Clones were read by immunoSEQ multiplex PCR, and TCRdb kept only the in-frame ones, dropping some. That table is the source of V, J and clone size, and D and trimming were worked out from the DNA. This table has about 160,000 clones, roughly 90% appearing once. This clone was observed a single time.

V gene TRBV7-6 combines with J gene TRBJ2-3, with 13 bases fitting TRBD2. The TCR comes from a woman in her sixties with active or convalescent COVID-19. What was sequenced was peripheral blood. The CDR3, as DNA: TGTGCCAGCAGCTCACAGACTAGCGGGGGGACATATACGCAGTATTTT. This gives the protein CASSSQTSGGTYTQYF. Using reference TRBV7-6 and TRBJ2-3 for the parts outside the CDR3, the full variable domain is GAGVSQSPRYKVTKRGQDVALRCDPISGHVSLYWYRQALGQGPEFLTYFNYEAQQDKSGLPNDRFSAERPEGSISTLTIQRTEQRDSAMYRCASSSQTSGGTYTQYFGPGTRLTVL.